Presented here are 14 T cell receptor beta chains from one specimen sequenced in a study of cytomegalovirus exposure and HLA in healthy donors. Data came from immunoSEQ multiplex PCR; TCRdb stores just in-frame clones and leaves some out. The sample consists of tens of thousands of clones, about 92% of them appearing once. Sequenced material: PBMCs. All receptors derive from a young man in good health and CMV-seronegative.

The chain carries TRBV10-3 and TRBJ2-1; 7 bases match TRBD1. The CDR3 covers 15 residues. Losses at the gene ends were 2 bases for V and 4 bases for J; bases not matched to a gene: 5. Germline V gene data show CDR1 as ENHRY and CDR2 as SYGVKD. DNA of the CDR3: TGTGCCATCAGTGAGCTGGGGACAGAATACAATGAGCAGTTCTTC. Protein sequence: CAISELGTEYNEQFF.

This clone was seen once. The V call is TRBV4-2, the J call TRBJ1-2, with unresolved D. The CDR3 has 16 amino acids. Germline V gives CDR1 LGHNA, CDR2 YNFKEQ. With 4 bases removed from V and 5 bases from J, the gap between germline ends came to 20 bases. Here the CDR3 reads CASSPSGGPTVYGYTF. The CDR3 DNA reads TGTGCCAGCAGCCCTTCCGGAGGTCCTACCGTTTATGGCTACACCTTC.

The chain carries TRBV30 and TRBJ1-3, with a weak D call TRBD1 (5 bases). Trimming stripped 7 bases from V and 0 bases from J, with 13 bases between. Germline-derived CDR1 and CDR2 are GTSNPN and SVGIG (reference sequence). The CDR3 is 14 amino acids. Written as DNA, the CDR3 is TGTGCCTCGACAGCTCACTACTCTGGAAACACCATATATTTT. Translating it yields CASTAHYSGNTIYF.

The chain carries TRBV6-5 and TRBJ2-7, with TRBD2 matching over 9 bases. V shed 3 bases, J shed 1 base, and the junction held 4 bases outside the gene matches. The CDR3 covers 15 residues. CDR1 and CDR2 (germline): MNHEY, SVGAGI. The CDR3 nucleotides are TGTGCCAGCAGTTATGCGGGGGGGAGATCCTACGAGCAGTACTTC. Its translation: CASSYAGGRSYEQYF.

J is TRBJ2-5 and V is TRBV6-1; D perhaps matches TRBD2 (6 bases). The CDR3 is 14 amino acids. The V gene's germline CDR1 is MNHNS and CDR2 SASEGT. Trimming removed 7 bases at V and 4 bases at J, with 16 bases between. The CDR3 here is CASTAGRRVETQYF. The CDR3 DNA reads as TGTGCCAGCACCGCGGGGCGTAGGGTAGAGACCCAGTACTTC.

DNA for the CDR3: TGCGCCAGCAGCTTGGAAGGGAGCTCCTACGAGCAGTACTTC. This sequence encodes CASSLEGSSYEQYF. The chain joins TRBV5-1 to TRBJ2-7; a possible D gene is TRBD2 (5 bases). CDR1 and CDR2 from the germline V gene are SGHRS and YFSETQ. This CDR3 is 14 amino acids long. V shed 0 bases and J shed 0 bases, with 7 bases lying between them.

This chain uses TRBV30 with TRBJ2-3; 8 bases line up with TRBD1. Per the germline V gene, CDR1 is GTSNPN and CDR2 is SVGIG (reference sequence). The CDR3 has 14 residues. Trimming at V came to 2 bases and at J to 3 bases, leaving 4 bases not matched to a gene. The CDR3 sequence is CAWSTGGGTDTQYF. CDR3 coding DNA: TGTGCCTGGAGTACAGGGGGAGGTACAGATACGCAGTATTTT.

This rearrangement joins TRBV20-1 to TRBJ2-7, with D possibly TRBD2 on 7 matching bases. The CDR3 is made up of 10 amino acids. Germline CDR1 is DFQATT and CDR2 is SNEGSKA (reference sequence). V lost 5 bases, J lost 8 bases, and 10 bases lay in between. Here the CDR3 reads CSAGGGQQYF. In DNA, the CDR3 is TGCAGTGCTGGGGGGGGGCAGCAGTACTTC.

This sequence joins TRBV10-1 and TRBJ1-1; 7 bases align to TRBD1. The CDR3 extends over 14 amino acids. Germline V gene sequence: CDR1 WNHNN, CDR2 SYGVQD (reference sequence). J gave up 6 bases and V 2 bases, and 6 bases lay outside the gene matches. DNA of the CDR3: TGCGCCAGCAGTGAGGGAGGGGGCACCCCTGAAGCTTTCTTT. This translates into CASSEGGGTPEAFF.

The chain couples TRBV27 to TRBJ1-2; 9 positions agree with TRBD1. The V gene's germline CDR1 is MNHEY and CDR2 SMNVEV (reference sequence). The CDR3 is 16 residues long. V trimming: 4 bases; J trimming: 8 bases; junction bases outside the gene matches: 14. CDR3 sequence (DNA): TGTGCCAGCAGTTGGGGCCCCTGGACAGGGGCCTCCGGCTACACCTTC. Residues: CASSWGPWTGASGYTF.

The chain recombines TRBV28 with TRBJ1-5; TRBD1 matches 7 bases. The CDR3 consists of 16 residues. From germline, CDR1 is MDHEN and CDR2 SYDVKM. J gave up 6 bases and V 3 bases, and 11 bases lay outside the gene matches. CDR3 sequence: CASSFVQTGPGQPQHF. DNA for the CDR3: TGTGCCAGCAGTTTCGTTCAGACAGGGCCAGGTCAGCCCCAGCATTTT.

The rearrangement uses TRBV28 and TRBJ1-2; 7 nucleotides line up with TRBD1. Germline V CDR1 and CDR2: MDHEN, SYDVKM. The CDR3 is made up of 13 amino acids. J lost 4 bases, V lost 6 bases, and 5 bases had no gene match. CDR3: CASSRDRVYGYTF. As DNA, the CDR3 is TGTGCCAGCAGCCGGGACAGAGTCTATGGCTACACCTTC.

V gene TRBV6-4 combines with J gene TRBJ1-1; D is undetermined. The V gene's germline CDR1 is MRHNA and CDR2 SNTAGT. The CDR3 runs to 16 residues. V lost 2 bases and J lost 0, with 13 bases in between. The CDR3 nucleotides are TGTGCCAGCAGTGACGCCCGCCCCACAGTGAACACTGAAGCTTTCTTT. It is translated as CASSDARPTVNTEAFF.

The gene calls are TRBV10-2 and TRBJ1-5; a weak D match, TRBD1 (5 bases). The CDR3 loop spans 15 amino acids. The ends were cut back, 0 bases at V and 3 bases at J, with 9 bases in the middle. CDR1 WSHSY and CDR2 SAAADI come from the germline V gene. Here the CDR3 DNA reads TGCGCCAGCAGTGAGTCGGGACTCCTCAATCAGCCCCAGCATTTT. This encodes CASSESGLLNQPQHF.